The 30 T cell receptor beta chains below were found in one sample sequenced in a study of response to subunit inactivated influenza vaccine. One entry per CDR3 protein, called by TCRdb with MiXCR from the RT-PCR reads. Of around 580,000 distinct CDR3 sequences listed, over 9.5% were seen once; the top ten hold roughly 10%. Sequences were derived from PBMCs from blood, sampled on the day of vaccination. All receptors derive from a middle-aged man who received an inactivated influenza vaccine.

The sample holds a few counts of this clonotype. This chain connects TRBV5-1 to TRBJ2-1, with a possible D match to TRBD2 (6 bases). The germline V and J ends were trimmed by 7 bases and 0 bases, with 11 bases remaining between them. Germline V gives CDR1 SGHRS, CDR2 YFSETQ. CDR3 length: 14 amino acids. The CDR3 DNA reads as TGCGCCAGCGCCGGGGGAAGCTCCTACAATGAGCAGTTCTTC. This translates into CASAGGSSYNEQFF.

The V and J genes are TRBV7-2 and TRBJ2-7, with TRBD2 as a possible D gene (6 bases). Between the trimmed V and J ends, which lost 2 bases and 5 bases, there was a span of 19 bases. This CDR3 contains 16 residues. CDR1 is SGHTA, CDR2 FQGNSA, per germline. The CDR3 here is CASSLRRAALSNEQYF. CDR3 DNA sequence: TGTGCCAGCAGCTTAAGGAGGGCAGCCCTTTCCAACGAGCAGTACTTC.

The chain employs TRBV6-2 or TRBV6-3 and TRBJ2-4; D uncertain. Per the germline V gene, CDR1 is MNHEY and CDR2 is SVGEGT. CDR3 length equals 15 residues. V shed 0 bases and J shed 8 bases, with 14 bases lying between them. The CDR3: CASSYSFESLHIQYF. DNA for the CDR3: TGTGCCAGCAGTTACTCGTTTGAGTCTCTCCACATTCAGTACTTC.

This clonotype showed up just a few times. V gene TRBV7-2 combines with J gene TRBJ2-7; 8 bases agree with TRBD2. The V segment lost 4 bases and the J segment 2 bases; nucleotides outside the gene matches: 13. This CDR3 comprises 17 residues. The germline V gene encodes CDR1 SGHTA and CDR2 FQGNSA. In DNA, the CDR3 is TGTGCCAGCAGCTACCCGCCTTGGCGGGAGGTACCCTACGAGCAGTACTTC. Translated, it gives CASSYPPWREVPYEQYF.

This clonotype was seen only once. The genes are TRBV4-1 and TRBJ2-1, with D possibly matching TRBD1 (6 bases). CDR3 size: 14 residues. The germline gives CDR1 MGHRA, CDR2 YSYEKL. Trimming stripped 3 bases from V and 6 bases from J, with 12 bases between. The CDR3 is CASSHPRGRNEQFF. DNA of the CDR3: TGCGCCAGCAGCCACCCCAGGGGCCGCAATGAGCAGTTCTTC.

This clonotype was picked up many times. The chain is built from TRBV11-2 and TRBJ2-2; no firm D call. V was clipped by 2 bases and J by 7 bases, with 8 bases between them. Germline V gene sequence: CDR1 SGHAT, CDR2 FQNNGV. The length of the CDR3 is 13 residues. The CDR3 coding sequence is TGTGCCAGCAGCTTATTGTTTGGCGGGGAGCTGTTTTTT. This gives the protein CASSLLFGGELFF.

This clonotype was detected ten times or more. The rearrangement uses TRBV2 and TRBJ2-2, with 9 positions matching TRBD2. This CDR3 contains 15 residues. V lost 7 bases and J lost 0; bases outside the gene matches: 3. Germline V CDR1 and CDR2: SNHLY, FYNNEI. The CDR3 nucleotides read TGTGCCAGCAAAAGGACTAGCGCGAACACCGGGGAGCTGTTTTTT. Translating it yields CASKRTSANTGELFF.

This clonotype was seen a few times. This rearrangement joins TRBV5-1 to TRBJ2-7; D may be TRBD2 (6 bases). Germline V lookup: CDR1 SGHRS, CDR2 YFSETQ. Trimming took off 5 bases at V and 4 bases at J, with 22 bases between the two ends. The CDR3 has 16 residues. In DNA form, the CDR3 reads TGCGCCAGCAGTACTTGGGGTAGCGGCCGGAGGTACGAGCAGTACTTC. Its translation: CASSTWGSGRRYEQYF.

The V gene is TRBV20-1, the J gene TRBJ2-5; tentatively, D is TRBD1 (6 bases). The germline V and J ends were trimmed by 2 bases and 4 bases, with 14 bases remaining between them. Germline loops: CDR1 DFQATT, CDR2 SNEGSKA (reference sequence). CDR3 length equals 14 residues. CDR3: CSARRGQPRETQYF. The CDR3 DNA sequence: TGCAGTGCTAGACGCGGACAGCCTCGAGAGACCCAGTACTTC.

CDR3 amino acids: CASSAQDYGYTF. In DNA form, the CDR3 reads TGTGCCAGCAGCGCCCAGGACTATGGCTACACCTTC. The V and J genes are TRBV21-1 and TRBJ1-2. TRBV21-1 is classified as a pseudogene. The CDR3 runs 12 residues.

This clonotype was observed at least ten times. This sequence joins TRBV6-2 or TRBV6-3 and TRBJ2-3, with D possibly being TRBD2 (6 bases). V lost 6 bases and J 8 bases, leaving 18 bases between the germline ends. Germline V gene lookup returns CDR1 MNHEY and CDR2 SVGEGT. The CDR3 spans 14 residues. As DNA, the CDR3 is TGTGCCAGCAGACCGGGGACTGGGGATGTTACGCAGTATTTT. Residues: CASRPGTGDVTQYF.

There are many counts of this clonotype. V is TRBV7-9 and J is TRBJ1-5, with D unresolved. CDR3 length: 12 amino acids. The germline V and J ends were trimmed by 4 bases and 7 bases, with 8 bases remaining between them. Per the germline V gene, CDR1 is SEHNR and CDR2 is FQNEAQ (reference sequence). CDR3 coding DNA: TGTGCCAGCAGCTCCGACAACCAGCCCCAGCATTTT. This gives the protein CASSSDNQPQHF.

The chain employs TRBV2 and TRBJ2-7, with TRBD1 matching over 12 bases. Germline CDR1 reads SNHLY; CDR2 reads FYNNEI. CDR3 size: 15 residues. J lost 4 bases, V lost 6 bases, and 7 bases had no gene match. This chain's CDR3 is CASSPGTGGAYEQYF. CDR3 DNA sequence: TGTGCCAGCAGCCCCGGGACAGGGGGCGCGTACGAGCAGTACTTC.

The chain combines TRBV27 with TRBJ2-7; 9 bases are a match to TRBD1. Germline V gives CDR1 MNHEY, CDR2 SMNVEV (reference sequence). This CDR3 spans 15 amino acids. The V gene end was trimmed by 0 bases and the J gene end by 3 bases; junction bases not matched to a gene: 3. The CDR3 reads CASSLSGTGLYEQYF. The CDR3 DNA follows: TGTGCCAGCAGTTTATCTGGGACAGGGCTCTACGAGCAGTACTTC.

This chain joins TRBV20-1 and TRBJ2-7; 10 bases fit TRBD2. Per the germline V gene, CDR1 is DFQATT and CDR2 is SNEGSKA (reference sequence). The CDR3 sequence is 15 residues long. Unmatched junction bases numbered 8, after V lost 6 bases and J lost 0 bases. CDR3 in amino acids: CSASGGERSSYEQYF. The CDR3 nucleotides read TGCAGTGCGAGCGGGGGGGAGAGGAGCTCCTACGAGCAGTACTTC.

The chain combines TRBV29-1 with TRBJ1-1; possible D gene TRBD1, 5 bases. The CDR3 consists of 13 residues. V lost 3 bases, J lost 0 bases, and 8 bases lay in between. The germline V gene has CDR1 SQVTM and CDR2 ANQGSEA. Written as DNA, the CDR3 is TGCAGCGTTGATGAGGGGATGAACACTGAAGCTTTCTTT. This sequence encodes CSVDEGMNTEAFF.

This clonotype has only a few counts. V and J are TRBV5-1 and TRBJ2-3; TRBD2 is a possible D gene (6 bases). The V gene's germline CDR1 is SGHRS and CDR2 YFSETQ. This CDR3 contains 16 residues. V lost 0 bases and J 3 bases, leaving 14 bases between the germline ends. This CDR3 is CASSLGGSGETDTQYF. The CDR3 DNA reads TGCGCCAGCAGCTTGGGAGGTAGCGGCGAAACAGATACGCAGTATTTT.

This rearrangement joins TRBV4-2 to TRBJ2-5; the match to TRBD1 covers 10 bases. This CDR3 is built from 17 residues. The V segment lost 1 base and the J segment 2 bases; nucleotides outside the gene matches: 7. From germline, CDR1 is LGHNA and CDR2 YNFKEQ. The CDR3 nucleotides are TGTGCCAGCAGCCAAGCAACCGGGACAGGGGTTCAAGAGACCCAGTACTTC. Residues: CASSQATGTGVQETQYF.

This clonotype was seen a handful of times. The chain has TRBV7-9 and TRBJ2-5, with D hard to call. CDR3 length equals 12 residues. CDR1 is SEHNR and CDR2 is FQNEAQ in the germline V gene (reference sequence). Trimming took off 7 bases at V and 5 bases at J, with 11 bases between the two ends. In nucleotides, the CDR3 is TGTGCCAGCACTCTAGTTGGGGAGACCCAGTACTTC. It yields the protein CASTLVGETQYF.

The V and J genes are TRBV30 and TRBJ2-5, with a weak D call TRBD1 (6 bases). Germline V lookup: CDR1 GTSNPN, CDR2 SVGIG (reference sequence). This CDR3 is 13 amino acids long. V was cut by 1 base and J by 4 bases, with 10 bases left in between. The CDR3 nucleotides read TGTGCCTGGAGTGGGGACAATCTAGAGACCCAGTACTTC. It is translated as CAWSGDNLETQYF.

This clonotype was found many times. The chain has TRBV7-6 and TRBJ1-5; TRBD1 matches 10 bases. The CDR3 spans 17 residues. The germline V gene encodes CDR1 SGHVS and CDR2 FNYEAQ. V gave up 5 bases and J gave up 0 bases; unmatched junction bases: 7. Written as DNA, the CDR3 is TGTGCCAGCAGCCCTGGGACAGGGGTATATAGCAATCAGCCCCAGCATTTT. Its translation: CASSPGTGVYSNQPQHF.

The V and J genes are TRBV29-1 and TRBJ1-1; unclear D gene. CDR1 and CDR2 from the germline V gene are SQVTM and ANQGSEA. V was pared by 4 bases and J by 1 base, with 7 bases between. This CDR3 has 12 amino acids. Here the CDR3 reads CSVGKRNTEAFF. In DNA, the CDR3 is TGCAGCGTTGGGAAGAGGAACACTGAAGCTTTCTTT.

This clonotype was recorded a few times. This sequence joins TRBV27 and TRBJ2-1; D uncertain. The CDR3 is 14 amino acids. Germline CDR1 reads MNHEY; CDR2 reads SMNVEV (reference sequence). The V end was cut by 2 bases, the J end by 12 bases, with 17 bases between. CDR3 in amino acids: CASSLKGGTMRQFF. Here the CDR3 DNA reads TGTGCCAGCAGTTTAAAAGGTGGCACAATGAGGCAGTTCTTC.

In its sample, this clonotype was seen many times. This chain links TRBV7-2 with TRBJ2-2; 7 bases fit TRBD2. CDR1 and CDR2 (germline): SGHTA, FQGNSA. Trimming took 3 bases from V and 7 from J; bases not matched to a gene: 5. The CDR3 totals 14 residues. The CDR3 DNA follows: TGTGCCAGCAGCTTGGGACTAATCGGCGGGGAGCTGTTTTTT. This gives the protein CASSLGLIGGELFF.

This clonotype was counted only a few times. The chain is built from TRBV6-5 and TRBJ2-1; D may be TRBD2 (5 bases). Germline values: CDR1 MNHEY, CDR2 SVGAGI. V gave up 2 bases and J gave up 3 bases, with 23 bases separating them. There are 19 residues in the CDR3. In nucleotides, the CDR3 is TGTGCCAGCAGTTACCTTAGGGTTGGGGAGAAGAGCTACTACAATGAGCAGTTCTTC. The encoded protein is CASSYLRVGEKSYYNEQFF.

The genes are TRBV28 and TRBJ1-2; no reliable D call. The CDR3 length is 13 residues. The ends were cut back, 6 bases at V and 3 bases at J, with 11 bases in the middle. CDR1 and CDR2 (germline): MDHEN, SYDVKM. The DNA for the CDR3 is TGTGCCAGCAGCCCGGACGGGTACTATGGCTACACCTTC. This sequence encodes CASSPDGYYGYTF.

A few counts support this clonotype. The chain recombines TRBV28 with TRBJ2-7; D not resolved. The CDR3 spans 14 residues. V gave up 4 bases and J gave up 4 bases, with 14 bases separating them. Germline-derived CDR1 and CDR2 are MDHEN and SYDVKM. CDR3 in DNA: TGTGCCAGCAGTTATCTGGAAGGAATTTACGAGCAGTACTTC. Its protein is CASSYLEGIYEQYF.

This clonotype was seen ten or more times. The DNA for the CDR3 is TGCGCCAGCAGGCCCCTAGCGGCCCACGGGGCGCAGTATTTT. Protein product: CASRPLAAHGAQYF. V and J are TRBV5-1 and TRBJ2-3, with 7 bases fitting TRBD2. The V gene's germline CDR1 is SGHRS and CDR2 YFSETQ. This CDR3 has 14 amino acids. The V and J ends lost 5 bases and 10 bases, in that order; junction bases with no gene match: 13.

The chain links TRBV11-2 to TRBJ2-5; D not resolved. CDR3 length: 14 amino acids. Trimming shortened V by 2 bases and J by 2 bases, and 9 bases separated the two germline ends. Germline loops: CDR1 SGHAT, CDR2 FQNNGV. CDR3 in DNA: TGTGCCAGCAGCTTAAATGTACAGCAAGAGACCCAGTACTTC. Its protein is CASSLNVQQETQYF.

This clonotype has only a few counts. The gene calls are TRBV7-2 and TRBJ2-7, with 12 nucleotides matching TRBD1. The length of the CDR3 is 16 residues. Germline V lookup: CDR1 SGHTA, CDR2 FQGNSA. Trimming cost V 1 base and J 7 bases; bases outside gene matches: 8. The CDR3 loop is CASSLDWDRGRGEQYF. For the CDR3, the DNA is TGTGCCAGCAGCTTAGATTGGGACAGGGGGCGCGGTGAGCAGTACTTC.